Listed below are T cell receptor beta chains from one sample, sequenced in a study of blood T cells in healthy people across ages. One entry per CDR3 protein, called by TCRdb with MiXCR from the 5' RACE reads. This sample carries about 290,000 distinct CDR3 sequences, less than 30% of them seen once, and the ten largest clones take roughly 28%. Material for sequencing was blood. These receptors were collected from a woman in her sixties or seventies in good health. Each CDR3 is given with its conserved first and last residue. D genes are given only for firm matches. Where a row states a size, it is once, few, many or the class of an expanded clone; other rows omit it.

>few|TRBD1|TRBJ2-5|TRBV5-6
TGTGCCAGCAGCTTGACAGAACAGGGGCGGGAGACCCAGTACTTC
CASSLTEQGRETQYF
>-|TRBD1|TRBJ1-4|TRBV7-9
TGTGCCAGCAGCCCAGGGGGCCAGCTAGAAAAACTGTTTTTT
CASSPGGQLEKLFF
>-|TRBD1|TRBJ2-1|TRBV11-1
TGTGCCAGCAGCAAAGACGGGACAGGGTTCGATGAGCAGTTCTTC
CASSKDGTGFDEQFF
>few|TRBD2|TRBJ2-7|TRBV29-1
TGCAGCGGAGTAGCGGGAGGAGCCTCCGAGCAGTACTTC
CSGVAGGASEQYF
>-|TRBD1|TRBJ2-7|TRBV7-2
TGTGCCAGCAGCTCCAGCCGGACAGGGCGAGAGCAGTACTTC
CASSSSRTGREQYF
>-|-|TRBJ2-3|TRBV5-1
TGCGCCAGCAGCTTTCGCAGGGGAGAGGGGGATACGCAGTATTTT
CASSFRRGEGDTQYF
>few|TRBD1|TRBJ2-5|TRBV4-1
TGCGCCAGCAGCCGGACAGGGTTGAAAGAGACCCAGTACTTC
CASSRTGLKETQYF
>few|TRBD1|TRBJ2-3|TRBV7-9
TGTGCCAGCAGCTCGGGACAGCAAGATACGCAGTATTTT
CASSSGQQDTQYF
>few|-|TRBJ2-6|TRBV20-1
TGCAGTGCTAGAGATACGGGGGTCCGAGGGGCCAACGTCCTGACTTTC
CSARDTGVRGANVLTF
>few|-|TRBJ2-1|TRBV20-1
TGCAGTGCTAGAAACCGGTTTTGGGAGCAGTTCTTC
CSARNRFWEQFF
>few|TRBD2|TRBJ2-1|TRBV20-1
TGCAGTGCTACTCAGGCTAGCGGGAGCCATGAGCAGTTCTTC
CSATQASGSHEQFF
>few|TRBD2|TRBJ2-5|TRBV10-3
TGTGCCATCAGTGTGAGCGGGATAGAGACCCAGTACTTC
CAISVSGIETQYF
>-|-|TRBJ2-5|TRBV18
TGTGCCAGCTCCTGGACAGTTCAAGAGACCCAGTACTTC
CASSWTVQETQYF
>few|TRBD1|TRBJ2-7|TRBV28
TGTGCCAGCAGTTTACAGCGACAGGGCCGTTACGAGCAGTACTTC
CASSLQRQGRYEQYF
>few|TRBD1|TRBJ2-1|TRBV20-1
TGCAGTGCTGCGGCCCTCGGTGTTACAGGGGATCGGGGTGAGCAGTTCTTC
CSAAALGVTGDRGEQFF
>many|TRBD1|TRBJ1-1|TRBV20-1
TGCAGTGCCAAGAAGACAGGGGTGTACACTGAAGCTTTCTTT
CSAKKTGVYTEAFF
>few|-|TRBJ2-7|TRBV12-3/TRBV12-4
TGTGCCAGCAGTTTTAGCCCCTACGAGCAGTACTTC
CASSFSPYEQYF
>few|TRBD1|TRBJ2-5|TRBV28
TGTGCCAGCAGTCAGGGGGCTGAGACCCAGTACTTC
CASSQGAETQYF
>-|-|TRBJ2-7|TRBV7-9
TGTGCTGGGGGGAACAGGGGCCACGAGCAGTACTTC
CAGGNRGHEQYF
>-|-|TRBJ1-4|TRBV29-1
TGCAGCGTCCGGGCGGGGGAAAAACTGTTTTTT
CSVRAGEKLFF
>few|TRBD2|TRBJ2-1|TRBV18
TGTGCCAGCTCAAATGGGACTAGCGCACCCAGGAGCTCCTACAATGAGCAGTTCTTC
CASSNGTSAPRSSYNEQFF
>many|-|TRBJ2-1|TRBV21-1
TGTGCCAGCAGCAAAGCCGTGACTACTTATTACAATGAGCAGTTCTTC
CASSKAVTTYYNEQFF
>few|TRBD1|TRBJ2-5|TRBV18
TGTGCCAGCTCACCGAGACAGGGACGGCAAGAGACCCAGTACTTC
CASSPRQGRQETQYF
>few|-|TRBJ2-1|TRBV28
TGTGCCAGCAGTCTTCGGACAGATTCGCAGTTCTTC
CASSLRTDSQFF
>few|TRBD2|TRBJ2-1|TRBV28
TGTGCCAGCAGTCCCAGACTAGCGGGAGGGGGATACAATGAGCAGTTCTTC
CASSPRLAGGGYNEQFF
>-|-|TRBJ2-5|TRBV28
TGTGCCAGCAGTTTGGTCCCTAAAGCGGGAGAGACCCAGTACTTC
CASSLVPKAGETQYF
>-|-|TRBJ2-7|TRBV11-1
TGTGCCAGCAGCTTATGGCGCGTCGGAGGGGACTACGAGCAGTACTTC
CASSLWRVGGDYEQYF
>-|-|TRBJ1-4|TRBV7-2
TGTGCCAGCAGCTCAGGAAGAAAACTGTTTTTT
CASSSGRKLFF
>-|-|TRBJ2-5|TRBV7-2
TGTGCCAGCAGCGCCCCGAAAGAGACCCAGTACTTC
CASSAPKETQYF
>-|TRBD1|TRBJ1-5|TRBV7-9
TGTGCCAGCAGCCTGGACAGGGCGGATCAGCCCCAGCATTTT
CASSLDRADQPQHF
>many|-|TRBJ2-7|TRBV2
TGTGCCAGCACTGGAGTTCGAGGACACTCACTCTACGAGCAGTACTTC
CASTGVRGHSLYEQYF
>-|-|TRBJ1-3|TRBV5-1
TGCGCCAGCAGCGGATCAGGAGCGACCGGAAACACCATATATTTT
CASSGSGATGNTIYF
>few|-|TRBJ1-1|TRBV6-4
TGTGCCAGCAGTGACTCGGACAACACTGAAGCTTTCTTT
CASSDSDNTEAFF
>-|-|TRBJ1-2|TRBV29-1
TGCAGCGTTGTTCAGGGTACCTATGGCTACACCTTC
CSVVQGTYGYTF
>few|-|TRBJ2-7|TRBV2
TGTGCCAGCAGTGGTTTGAGGGAGCAGTACTTC
CASSGLREQYF
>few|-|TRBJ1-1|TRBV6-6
TGTGCCAGCAGCCCCTCCTTGAACACTGAAGCTTTCTTT
CASSPSLNTEAFF
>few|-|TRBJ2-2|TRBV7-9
TGTGCCAGCAGCCCGGCGGGTGGCCTCCCAAACACCGGGGAGCTGTTTTTT
CASSPAGGLPNTGELFF
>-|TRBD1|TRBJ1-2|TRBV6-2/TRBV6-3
TGTGCCAGCAGTTACGGCCGGGACAGGGTCTATGGCTACACCTTC
CASSYGRDRVYGYTF
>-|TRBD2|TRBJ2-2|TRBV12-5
TGTGCTAGTGGTTTCTTTGGCAGCGGGAGTTTCAACGGGGAGCTGTTTTTT
CASGFFGSGSFNGELFF
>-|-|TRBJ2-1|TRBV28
TGTGCCAGCAGTTTATTTTTAGAAGGTAGTGAGCAGTTCTTC
CASSLFLEGSEQFF
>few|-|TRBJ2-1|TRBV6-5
TGTGCCAGCACCCCGACTGGAAGCTCCTACAATGAGCAGTTCTTC
CASTPTGSSYNEQFF
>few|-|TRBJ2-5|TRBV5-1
TGCGCCAGCAGCGGAGACAGGAGAGAGACCCAGTACTTC
CASSGDRRETQYF
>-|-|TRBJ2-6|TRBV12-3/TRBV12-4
TGTGCCAGCAGTTTTGAGAACCCTGGAGCCAACGTCCTGACTTTC
CASSFENPGANVLTF
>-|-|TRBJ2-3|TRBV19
TGTGCCAGCAAGGGAAGGCTAGCGAATACAGATACGCAGTATTTT
CASKGRLANTDTQYF
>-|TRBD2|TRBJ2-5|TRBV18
TGTGCCAGCTCAAGGACTAGCGGGACATCTTCGTACCAAGAGACCCAGTACTTC
CASSRTSGTSSYQETQYF
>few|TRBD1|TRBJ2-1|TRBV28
TGTGCCAGCACTCTTCTGGGCACAGGGGGTGATGAGCAGTTCTTC
CASTLLGTGGDEQFF
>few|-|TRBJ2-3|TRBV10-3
TGTGCCACCGCGCGCGGAGACGGAGGATCGGATACGCAGTATTTT
CATARGDGGSDTQYF
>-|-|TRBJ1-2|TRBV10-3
TGTGCCATCAGTGAGCTCTCTAGGGATGGCTACACCTTC
CAISELSRDGYTF
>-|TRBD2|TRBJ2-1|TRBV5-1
TGCGCCAGCAGCTGGGGACTAGCGGGGGGCGAATACAATGAGCAGTTCTTC
CASSWGLAGGEYNEQFF
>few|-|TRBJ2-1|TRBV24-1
TGTGCCACCAGTGTAAGTGGAGACCATGAGCAGTTCTTC
CATSVSGDHEQFF
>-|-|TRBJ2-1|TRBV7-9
TGTGCCAGCAGCTTAGGAGGGCTTACTAGCCGCGATGAGCAGTTCTTC
CASSLGGLTSRDEQFF
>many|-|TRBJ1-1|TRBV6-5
TGTGCCAGCAGTTACCGCGCAGAGAACACTGAAGCTTTCTTT
CASSYRAENTEAFF
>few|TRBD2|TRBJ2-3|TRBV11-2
TGTGCCAGCAGCTTTGGATCGCCGGGAGGTTCGGATACGCAGTATTTT
CASSFGSPGGSDTQYF
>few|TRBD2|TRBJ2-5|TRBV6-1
TGTGCCAGCAGCCTTAGCGGGGCAAAGGCAGAGACCCAGTACTTC
CASSLSGAKAETQYF
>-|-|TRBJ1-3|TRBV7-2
TGTGCCAGCAGCTTAGCGATGGACTCTGGAAACACCATATATTTT
CASSLAMDSGNTIYF